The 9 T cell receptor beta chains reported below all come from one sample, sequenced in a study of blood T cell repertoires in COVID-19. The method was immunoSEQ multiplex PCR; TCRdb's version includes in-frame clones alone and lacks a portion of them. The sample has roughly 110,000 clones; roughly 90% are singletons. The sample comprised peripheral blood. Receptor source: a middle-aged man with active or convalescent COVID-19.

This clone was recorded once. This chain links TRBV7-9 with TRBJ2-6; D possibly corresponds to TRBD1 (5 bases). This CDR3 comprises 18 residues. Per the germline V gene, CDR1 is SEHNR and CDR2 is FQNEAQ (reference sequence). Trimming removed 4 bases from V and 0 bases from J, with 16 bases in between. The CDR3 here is CASSSPGIFGSGANVLTF. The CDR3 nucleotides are TGTGCCAGCAGCTCACCAGGGATATTCGGCTCTGGGGCCAACGTCCTGACTTTC.

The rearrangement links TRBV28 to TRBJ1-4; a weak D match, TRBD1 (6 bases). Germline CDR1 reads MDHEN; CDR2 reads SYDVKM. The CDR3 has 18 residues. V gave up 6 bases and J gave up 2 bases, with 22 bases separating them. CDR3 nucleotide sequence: TGTGCCAGCAGACCAACAGGGAACTTTCCTGCGACTAATGAAAAACTGTTTTTT. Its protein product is CASRPTGNFPATNEKLFF.

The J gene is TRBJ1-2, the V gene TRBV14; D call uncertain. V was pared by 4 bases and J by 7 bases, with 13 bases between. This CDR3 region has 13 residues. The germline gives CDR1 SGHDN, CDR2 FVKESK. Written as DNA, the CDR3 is TGTGCCAGCAGCCTTGCCGGGTCCTTTGGCTACACCTTC. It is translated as CASSLAGSFGYTF.

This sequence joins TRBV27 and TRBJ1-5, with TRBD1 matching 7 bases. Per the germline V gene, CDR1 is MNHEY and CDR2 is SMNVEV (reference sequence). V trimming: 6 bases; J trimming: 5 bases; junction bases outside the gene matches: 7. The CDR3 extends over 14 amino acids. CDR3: CASRGRDSYQPQHF. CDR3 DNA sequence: TGTGCCAGCAGGGGAAGGGACAGTTATCAGCCCCAGCATTTT.

In DNA form, the CDR3 reads TGTGCCAGCTCTCCCACAGGGGGCTCTCAGCCCCAGCATTTT. Its protein is CASSPTGGSQPQHF. The chain links TRBV18 to TRBJ1-5; 9 bases align to TRBD1. Unmatched junction bases numbered 6, after V lost 6 bases and J lost 6 bases. There are 14 residues in the CDR3. The germline V gene has CDR1 KGHSH and CDR2 LQKENI.

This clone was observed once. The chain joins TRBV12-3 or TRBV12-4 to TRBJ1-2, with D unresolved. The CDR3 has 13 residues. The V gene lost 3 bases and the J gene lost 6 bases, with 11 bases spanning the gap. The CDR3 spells CASSLGGGNGYTF. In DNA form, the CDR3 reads TGTGCCAGCAGTTTGGGAGGCGGCAATGGCTACACCTTC.

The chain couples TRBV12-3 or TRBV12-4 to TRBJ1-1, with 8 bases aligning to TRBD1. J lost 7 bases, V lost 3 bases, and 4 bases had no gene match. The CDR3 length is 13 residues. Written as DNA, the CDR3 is TGTGCCAGCAGTTTCGGACAGGGCCTTGAAGCTTTCTTT. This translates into CASSFGQGLEAFF.

The CDR3 sequence: CASRLTGMNTEAFF. The CDR3 DNA follows: TGTGCCAGTAGACTGACAGGGATGAACACTGAAGCTTTCTTT. The chain combines TRBV19 with TRBJ1-1; 7 bases are a match to TRBD1. CDR1 and CDR2 from the germline V gene are LNHDA and SQIVND (reference sequence). The CDR3 length is 14 residues. With V trimmed by 6 bases and J by 0 bases, 4 bases remained unmatched.

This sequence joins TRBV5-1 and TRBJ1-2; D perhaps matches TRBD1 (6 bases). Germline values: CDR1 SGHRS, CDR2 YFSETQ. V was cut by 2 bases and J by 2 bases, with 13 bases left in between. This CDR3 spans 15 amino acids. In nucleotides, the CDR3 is TGCGCCAGCAGCTTAAGACAGGACTCGAACTATGGCTACACCTTC. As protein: CASSLRQDSNYGYTF. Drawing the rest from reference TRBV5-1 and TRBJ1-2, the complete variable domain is KAGVTQTPRYLIKTRGQQVTLSCSPISGHRSVSWYQQTPGQGLQFLFEYFSETQRNKGNFPGRFSGRQFSNSRSEMNVSTLELGDSALYLCASSLRQDSNYGYTFGSGTRLTVV.